A selection of T cell receptor beta chains follows, all from one sample in a study of blood T cell repertoires in COVID-19. Profiling relied on immunoSEQ multiplex PCR, and the TCRdb table lists in-frame clones only, not all of them. The sample lists fewer than 150,000 clones, just under 90% occurring once. Material: peripheral blood. The receptor set was obtained from a woman aged 40 to 50 with acute or convalescent COVID-19. The CDR3 runs from the conserved cysteine through the conserved F or W. Each record gives: V gene, J gene, D gene, clone size, CDR3 protein. The D gene is left open where the match is weak. Clone size is given for some rows only: seen once, a few or many times, or a class if the clone is expanded.

v_call: TRBV10-3; j_call: TRBJ1-2; d_call: TRBD1; clone_size: .; cdr3_aa: CAISESGTGLNGYTF
v_call: TRBV7-2; j_call: TRBJ2-1; d_call: .; clone_size: .; cdr3_aa: CASSLVSLSYNEQFF
v_call: TRBV6-5; j_call: TRBJ1-2; d_call: TRBD1; clone_size: once; cdr3_aa: CASSNQGALGYTF
v_call: TRBV11-2; j_call: TRBJ2-7; d_call: .; clone_size: .; cdr3_aa: CASSLGWSGTYEQYF
v_call: TRBV6-5; j_call: TRBJ1-1; d_call: .; clone_size: .; cdr3_aa: CASSYSPGRVTEAFF
v_call: TRBV29-1; j_call: TRBJ1-1; d_call: TRBD1; clone_size: .; cdr3_aa: CSVEDRGTGGMNTEAFF
v_call: TRBV7-9; j_call: TRBJ2-1; d_call: .; clone_size: .; cdr3_aa: CASRWPLEGYNEQFF
v_call: TRBV4-3; j_call: TRBJ1-6; d_call: .; clone_size: .; cdr3_aa: CASSLAADNSPLHF
v_call: TRBV7-9; j_call: TRBJ1-1; d_call: .; clone_size: .; cdr3_aa: CASSYGQSRTEAFF
v_call: TRBV27; j_call: TRBJ2-2; d_call: TRBD2; clone_size: .; cdr3_aa: CASSLSRLAGTNTGELFF
v_call: TRBV11-1; j_call: TRBJ2-3; d_call: .; clone_size: .; cdr3_aa: CASSSWTGTDTQYF
v_call: TRBV4-2; j_call: TRBJ2-3; d_call: .; clone_size: .; cdr3_aa: CASSQDWAGNTDTQYF
v_call: TRBV12-5; j_call: TRBJ2-3; d_call: .; clone_size: .; cdr3_aa: CASGLGGYGADTQYF
v_call: TRBV19; j_call: TRBJ1-4; d_call: .; clone_size: .; cdr3_aa: CASTTADLTNEKLFF
v_call: TRBV5-6; j_call: TRBJ1-2; d_call: .; clone_size: .; cdr3_aa: CASSLAGGPAGGYTF
v_call: TRBV27; j_call: TRBJ2-1; d_call: TRBD1; clone_size: .; cdr3_aa: CASSLGQVPYNEQFF
v_call: TRBV12-3/TRBV12-4; j_call: TRBJ1-1; d_call: .; clone_size: many; cdr3_aa: CASRKTGNTEAFF
v_call: TRBV27; j_call: TRBJ1-5; d_call: .; clone_size: .; cdr3_aa: CASSPRRGDQPQHF
v_call: TRBV28; j_call: TRBJ1-2; d_call: .; clone_size: once; cdr3_aa: CVSVLYGYTF
v_call: TRBV7-3; j_call: TRBJ1-2; d_call: .; clone_size: .; cdr3_aa: CASSPGLGRNYGYTF
v_call: TRBV6-2/TRBV6-3; j_call: TRBJ1-2; d_call: TRBD1; clone_size: .; cdr3_aa: CASSYVTGGMNGYTF
v_call: TRBV28; j_call: TRBJ1-5; d_call: .; clone_size: .; cdr3_aa: CASSLLEISNQPQHF
v_call: TRBV7-3; j_call: TRBJ2-1; d_call: .; clone_size: .; cdr3_aa: CASSLFFTSEQFF
v_call: TRBV28; j_call: TRBJ1-1; d_call: .; clone_size: .; cdr3_aa: CASTPGGAHTEAFF
v_call: TRBV6-4; j_call: TRBJ2-3; d_call: .; clone_size: few; cdr3_aa: CASSEGESTDTQYF
v_call: TRBV10-3; j_call: TRBJ1-4; d_call: .; clone_size: .; cdr3_aa: CAISEYEEKLFF
v_call: TRBV12-3/TRBV12-4; j_call: TRBJ1-1; d_call: TRBD1; clone_size: .; cdr3_aa: CASRGQGNTEAFF
v_call: TRBV7-8; j_call: TRBJ2-1; d_call: TRBD2; clone_size: .; cdr3_aa: CASSREPGLGTVEQFF
v_call: TRBV30; j_call: TRBJ2-5; d_call: .; clone_size: .; cdr3_aa: CAWSDPPAQGSQETQYF
v_call: TRBV7-8; j_call: TRBJ1-5; d_call: TRBD1; clone_size: .; cdr3_aa: CASSPTGENQPQHF
v_call: TRBV18; j_call: TRBJ2-1; d_call: TRBD2; clone_size: .; cdr3_aa: CASSPRAGGSSYNEQFF
v_call: TRBV15; j_call: TRBJ1-2; d_call: .; clone_size: .; cdr3_aa: CATSRDPGYGYTF
v_call: TRBV7-9; j_call: TRBJ1-1; d_call: .; clone_size: .; cdr3_aa: CASSTYSAANTEAFF
v_call: TRBV27; j_call: TRBJ1-3; d_call: .; clone_size: .; cdr3_aa: CASSRDLAGNTIYF
v_call: TRBV7-2; j_call: TRBJ1-5; d_call: TRBD1; clone_size: .; cdr3_aa: CASSSTGGRSGQPQHF
v_call: TRBV11-2; j_call: TRBJ1-2; d_call: .; clone_size: .; cdr3_aa: CASSQNRVPEGYTF
v_call: TRBV5-6; j_call: TRBJ2-7; d_call: .; clone_size: .; cdr3_aa: CASSLTRSYEQYF
v_call: TRBV4-3; j_call: TRBJ1-4; d_call: .; clone_size: .; cdr3_aa: CASSQIQAPTNEKLFF
v_call: TRBV30; j_call: TRBJ1-2; d_call: .; clone_size: .; cdr3_aa: CAWSRQQGPYGYTF
v_call: TRBV20-1; j_call: TRBJ2-7; d_call: .; clone_size: .; cdr3_aa: CSATRALEQYF
v_call: TRBV10-1; j_call: TRBJ1-5; d_call: TRBD1; clone_size: .; cdr3_aa: CASRKVVPGQGFDSNQPQHF
v_call: TRBV19; j_call: TRBJ1-1; d_call: .; clone_size: .; cdr3_aa: CASRTVNTEAFF
v_call: TRBV19; j_call: TRBJ2-3; d_call: .; clone_size: .; cdr3_aa: CASSIGGRPNTQYF
v_call: TRBV23-1; j_call: TRBJ2-1; d_call: TRBD2; clone_size: .; cdr3_aa: CASRAPSGNPLFLYNEQFF
v_call: TRBV11-2; j_call: TRBJ1-2; d_call: .; clone_size: .; cdr3_aa: CASSFNEAGYTF
v_call: TRBV12-2; j_call: TRBJ2-1; d_call: .; clone_size: .; cdr3_aa: CASRLAYLSGSDAYNEQFF
v_call: TRBV6-5; j_call: TRBJ2-7; d_call: TRBD1; clone_size: .; cdr3_aa: CASSLRDRGYEQYF
v_call: TRBV5-1; j_call: TRBJ1-1; d_call: TRBD1; clone_size: .; cdr3_aa: CASSLAGGQGAEAFF
v_call: TRBV4-1; j_call: TRBJ2-5; d_call: TRBD2; clone_size: .; cdr3_aa: CASSRGTSGPETQYF
v_call: TRBV7-3; j_call: TRBJ2-3; d_call: .; clone_size: .; cdr3_aa: CASSRIGTETDTQYF
v_call: TRBV12-5; j_call: TRBJ1-1; d_call: .; clone_size: .; cdr3_aa: CASGRGGNTEAFF
v_call: TRBV7-2; j_call: TRBJ2-2; d_call: .; clone_size: .; cdr3_aa: CASSLRTGSRDTGELFF
v_call: TRBV7-3; j_call: TRBJ2-2; d_call: .; clone_size: .; cdr3_aa: CASSSTGFTGELFF